This T cell receptor beta chain was found in a study of T cells after yellow fever vaccination. Findings and limits, study-wide: Post-booster repertoires again held most primary-vaccination clones (just under 97% CD4, 80% to 90% CD8).

The length of the CDR3 is 15 residues. Germline V gene data show CDR1 as SGHRS and CDR2 as YFSETQ. The V and J ends lost 2 bases and 3 bases, in that order; junction bases with no gene match: 6. Points on this clonotype: Its antigen is undetermined.

Using its own MiXCR run on the 5' RACE reads, TCRdb lists one record per CDR3 protein. The repertoire holds about 340,000 distinct CDR3 sequences, with around 4.1% as singletons. The V call is TRBV5-1, the J call TRBJ2-7; 9 positions agree with TRBD1. The source was PBMCs, collected 5 days after the yellow fever booster vaccination. The source of this sequence is a man younger than 35 who received the YFV17D yellow fever vaccine. The DNA of the CDR3 is TGCGCCAGCAGCTTACTGGACAGGGGTAGCTACGAGCAGTACTTC. The encoded protein is CASSLLDRGSYEQYF.